The clone carrying this T cell receptor (beta chain) was seen repeatedly, ten times or more. As yet, its antigen is unknown. The record originates from a study of breast tumors, draining lymph nodes, adjacent tissues. General observations from the study: The lymph node origin of tumor T cells was framed as consistent with a hypothesis, not demonstrated. Compared with lymph nodes, tumors were less diverse; compared with nontumor tissue, more.

TCRdb processed the multiplex PCR reads anew with MiXCR; each CDR3 protein has one entry. This table has about 140,000 distinct CDR3 sequences, about 33% appearing once. The CDR3 length is 13 residues. V lost 7 bases, J lost 6 bases, and 5 bases stayed unmatched. Germline CDR1 SNHLY, CDR2 FYNNEI. The lymph nodes were axillary draining lymph nodes from breast cancer patients. The chain couples TRBV2 to TRBJ1-5; TRBD1 agrees at 8 bases. This sequence was found in a female donor with breast cancer. Some clones in this sample may be carry-over from other donors' samples. Sequences were obtained from axillary lymph node tissue. CDR3 DNA: TGTGCCAGCATTCAGGGGGCCGGTCAGCCCCAGCATTTT. It translates to CASIQGAGQPQHF.